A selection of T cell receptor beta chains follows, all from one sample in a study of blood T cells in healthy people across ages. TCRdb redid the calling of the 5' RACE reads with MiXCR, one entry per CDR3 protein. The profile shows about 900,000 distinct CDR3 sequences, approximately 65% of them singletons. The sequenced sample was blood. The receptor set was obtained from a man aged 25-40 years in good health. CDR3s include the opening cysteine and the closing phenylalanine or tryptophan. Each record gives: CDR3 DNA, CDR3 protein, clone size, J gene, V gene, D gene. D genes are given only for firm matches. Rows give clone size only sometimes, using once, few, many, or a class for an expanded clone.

TGTGCCAGCAGTTCGGCGGAGCAGTTCTTC CASSSAEQFF . TRBJ2-1 TRBV6-2/TRBV6-3 .
TGCGCCAGCAGCTTGGACGGTCATGAGTACACTGAAGCTTTCTTT CASSLDGHEYTEAFF . TRBJ1-1 TRBV5-1 .
TGCTCCGACCTCCAAGAGACCCAGTACTTC CSDLQETQYF few TRBJ2-5 TRBV29-1 .
TGCAGCGGTGGACAGGGGACCGGGGAGCTGTTTTTT CSGGQGTGELFF few TRBJ2-2 TRBV29-1 TRBD1
TGTGCCAGCTCACCACCTTCGGTGGCTCTTCACGAGCAGTACTTC CASSPPSVALHEQYF . TRBJ2-7 TRBV18 .
TGCGCCAGCAGCCAAGATGAGATCAGAACTGGGGGGGACGAGCAGTACTTC CASSQDEIRTGGDEQYF few TRBJ2-7 TRBV4-3 TRBD2
TGTGCCAGCAGTTTGGGGGTAGGGGAAATAACCCATGAGCAGTTCTTC CASSLGVGEITHEQFF . TRBJ2-1 TRBV27 .
TGTGCCAGCAGCTTAGCCAGCGGGGAGGTAGATACGCAGTATTTT CASSLASGEVDTQYF . TRBJ2-3 TRBV7-2 TRBD2
TGTGCCAGCAGGATGACAGGGGATCACGAGCAGTACTTC CASRMTGDHEQYF . TRBJ2-7 TRBV6-6 TRBD1
TGTGCCAGCAGCCCGCGGTTGTACCAAGAGACCCAGTACTTC CASSPRLYQETQYF . TRBJ2-5 TRBV7-6 .
TGCGCCAGCACCCACTCCCGGGACAGTTCCTACGAGCAGTACTTC CASTHSRDSSYEQYF once TRBJ2-7 TRBV5-1 TRBD1
TGCAGCGTTAGGGGACAGGGAGGTGTATATGGCTACACCTTC CSVRGQGGVYGYTF . TRBJ1-2 TRBV29-1 TRBD1
TGCGCCAGCAGCACAGGACAGGGGGCAGACGAGCAGTACTTC CASSTGQGADEQYF few TRBJ2-7 TRBV5-1 TRBD1
TGCAGTTTAGGGAGTACACTCGGGGAGACCCAGTACTTC CSLGSTLGETQYF . TRBJ2-5 TRBV20-1 .
TGTGCCACCAGTGATCCTCAGGGGCTTACAGATACGCAGTATTTT CATSDPQGLTDTQYF . TRBJ2-3 TRBV24-1 .
TGTGCCACCCTTAACGCGGGGGACAATGAGCAGTTCTTC CATLNAGDNEQFF few TRBJ2-1 TRBV2 TRBD2
TGCGCCAGCAGCTCGCTAACAGGGGCCCAAGAGACCCAGTACTTC CASSSLTGAQETQYF many TRBJ2-5 TRBV5-1 TRBD1
TGCGCCAGCAGCTCGACGCCAGGGGACTATGGCTACACCTTC CASSSTPGDYGYTF . TRBJ1-2 TRBV5-1 .
TGTGCCATCAGTTCTGCAGGGGCCGGAGATACGCAGTATTTT CAISSAGAGDTQYF . TRBJ2-3 TRBV10-3 .
TGTGCCAGCAGCGGGGGGGCCCACCGCACAAATGAGCAGTTCTTC CASSGGAHRTNEQFF . TRBJ2-1 TRBV5-6 .
TGCAGTGTTCCCCTCCGACAGGGGGCAGATACGCAGTATTTT CSVPLRQGADTQYF . TRBJ2-3 TRBV20-1 TRBD1
TGCAGCGTTGGGCCGGAACCCTCAGGGGCCGACGTCCTGACTTTC CSVGPEPSGADVLTF . TRBJ2-6 TRBV29-1 .